Shown below are 25 T cell receptor beta chains from a single sample sequenced in a study of neurological immune-mediated disorders. Regarding time point: longitudinal time-point 2. Via MiXCR, TCRdb re-called the 5' RACE reads, giving one row per CDR3 protein. This sample has some 60,000 distinct CDR3 sequences, with roughly 9.8% found just once. Input material: PBMCs. These receptors originate from a young man in good health.

This clonotype came up many times. The chain uses TRBV7-2 and TRBJ1-3, with 7 bases lining up with TRBD1. The CDR3 runs 14 residues. Per germline, CDR1 SGHTA and CDR2 FQGNSA. V shed 2 bases, J shed 8 bases, and the junction held 6 bases outside the gene matches. CDR3 bases: TGTGCCAGCAGCTTAAGAGGGGGCAGGGACACCATATATTTT. The encoded protein is CASSLRGGRDTIYF.

This clonotype showed up many times. CDR3 nucleotide sequence: TGTGCCAGCACGAGGTCAGGGGCGTCTGGGGCCAACGTCCTGACTTTC. Amino acids: CASTRSGASGANVLTF. The gene calls are TRBV6-5 and TRBJ2-6; D is perhaps TRBD1 (6 bases). V shed 7 bases and J shed 1 base, with 14 bases lying between them. Germline loops: CDR1 MNHEY, CDR2 SVGAGI. CDR3 length equals 16 residues.

Remarks on this clonotype: One junction end does not reproduce the germline sequence, and a read error may be involved. The chain is built from TRBV15 and TRBJ2-3; TRBD2 aligns across 7 bases. The length of the CDR3 is 15 residues. CDR1 and CDR2 from the germline V gene are LNHNV and YYDKDF (reference sequence). This CDR3 is CVTSRDEGGPDTQYF. The CDR3 DNA reads TGTGTCACCAGCAGAGATGAGGGAGGGCCAGATACGCAGTATTTT.

This clonotype was observed many times. V usage is TRBV27 and J usage is TRBJ2-5; possibly TRBD2 for D (6 bases). In germline, CDR1 is MNHEY, CDR2 SMNVEV (reference sequence). V was shortened by 6 bases and J by 5 bases, with 7 bases between the two germline ends. The CDR3 contains 11 residues. The DNA for the CDR3 is TGTGCCAGCAGCCGGGGGGAGACCCAGTACTTC. This codes for CASSRGETQYF.

The rearrangement joins TRBV2 to TRBJ2-2, with D possibly TRBD1 on 5 matching bases. CDR1 is SNHLY, CDR2 FYNNEI, per germline. The CDR3 length is 14 residues. The ends were cut back, 4 bases at V and 7 bases at J, with 13 bases in the middle. CDR3 region: CASSAWQGDGELFF. CDR3 nucleotides: TGTGCCAGCAGTGCGTGGCAGGGCGACGGGGAGCTGTTTTTT.

Many counts were recorded for this clonotype. CDR3 in amino acids: CASSLDGSGRAQNTGELFF. CDR3 nucleotides: TGCGCCAGCAGCTTGGATGGTAGCGGGAGGGCCCAGAACACCGGGGAGCTGTTTTTT. This chain connects TRBV5-1 to TRBJ2-2; 11 bases line up with TRBD2. Germline loops: CDR1 SGHRS, CDR2 YFSETQ. Germline trimming cut 0 bases from V and 1 base from J; bases unmatched to any gene: 8. The CDR3 is 19 residues long.

The chain combines TRBV21-1 with TRBJ1-1; no check of the table's D call, TRBD1, against the DNA was made. TRBV21-1 constitutes a pseudogene. CDR3 size: 11 residues. The CDR3 region has the DNA TGTGCCAGAACGGGACATCCTGAAGCTTTCTTT. Translation: CARTGHPEAFF.

The table lists this clonotype with many counts. The chain couples TRBV29-1 to TRBJ1-1; 7 bases fit TRBD1. Germline V gene lookup returns CDR1 SQVTM and CDR2 ANQGSEA. With 0 bases clipped from V and 7 bases from J, the junction kept 8 bases outside the gene matches. This CDR3 region has 14 residues. In nucleotides, the CDR3 is TGCAGCGTTGAAGAAAGGGGGCTGGGACTTGAAGCTTTCTTT. Translated, it gives CSVEERGLGLEAFF.

This clonotype was counted many times. The V call is TRBV6-1, the J call TRBJ2-3, with a weak D call TRBD2 (6 bases). The CDR3 is 15 residues long. CDR1 MNHNS and CDR2 SASEGT come from the germline V gene. V dropped 6 bases and J dropped 2 bases, with 15 bases sitting between them. CDR3 DNA: TGTGCCAGCAGGAAGATAGCGGACAACACAGATACGCAGTATTTT. Its translation: CASRKIADNTDTQYF.

This clonotype has a count of ten or more. The V gene is TRBV20-1, the J gene TRBJ1-5, with TRBD1 as a possible D gene (5 bases). The V gene lost 0 bases and the J gene lost 3 bases, with 12 bases spanning the gap. The germline V gene encodes CDR1 DFQATT and CDR2 SNEGSKA (reference sequence). This CDR3 contains 15 residues. Here the CDR3 DNA reads TGCAGTGCTAGAGATGGGAAACAGGTCAATCAGCCCCAGCATTTT. It encodes CSARDGKQVNQPQHF.

As concerns this clonotype: This may be a read error: a much more frequent sequence differs by one nucleotide. The rearrangement uses TRBV5-6 and TRBJ2-7; tentatively, D is TRBD1 or TRBD2 (5 bases each). Deletions cut 3 bases from V and 0 bases from J, with 13 bases between. Germline assignment: CDR1 SGHDT and CDR2 YYEEEE. This CDR3 spans 15 amino acids. DNA of the CDR3: TGTGCCAGCAGCTCTCTACTAGGGGACTCCTACGAGCAGTACTTC. Its protein product is CASSSLLGDSYEQYF.

V and J are TRBV7-2 and TRBJ2-7; 7 nucleotides align to TRBD1. Germline values: CDR1 SGHTA, CDR2 FQGNSA. V was pared by 5 bases and J by 3 bases, with 10 bases of the junction left unmatched. This CDR3 spans 15 amino acids. The CDR3 spells CASSPTWDSHYEQYF. CDR3 in DNA: TGTGCCAGCAGCCCCACCTGGGACAGCCACTACGAGCAGTACTTC.

Many counts were recorded for this clonotype. This rearrangement joins TRBV5-1 to TRBJ2-3; D unresolved. CDR3 length equals 14 residues. Germline CDR1 is SGHRS and CDR2 is YFSETQ. The V gene lost 0 bases and the J gene lost 4 bases, with 9 bases spanning the gap. In DNA form, the CDR3 reads TGCGCCAGCAGCTTGGAGGCACCGTCAGATACGCAGTATTTT. Protein: CASSLEAPSDTQYF.

This clonotype was counted at least ten times. The rearrangement links TRBV28 to TRBJ2-2; 8 bases are shared with TRBD2. Germline V lookup: CDR1 MDHEN, CDR2 SYDVKM. J lost 5 bases, V lost 6 bases, and 5 bases had no gene match. CDR3 length: 14 residues. This CDR3 reads CASSWRGVTGELFF. For the CDR3, the DNA is TGTGCCAGCAGCTGGCGGGGGGTAACCGGGGAGCTGTTTTTT.

This clonotype has ten or more counts. The chain links TRBV20-1 to TRBJ2-5, with TRBD2 identical over 7 bases. The CDR3 runs to 14 residues. V dropped 6 bases and J dropped 2; count of bases not matched to a gene: 9. Germline lookup yields CDR1 DFQATT and CDR2 SNEGSKA (reference sequence). CDR3 amino acids: CSAVGVAGQETQYF. DNA of the CDR3: TGCAGTGCGGTGGGAGTAGCGGGTCAAGAGACCCAGTACTTC.

At least ten counts were recorded for this clonotype. One end of the junction does not line up with germline, which may come from a read error. The chain recombines TRBV7-2 with TRBJ2-4; 10 nucleotides align to TRBD2. The CDR3 extends over 13 amino acids. The germline V gene has CDR1 SGHTA and CDR2 FQGNSA. The CDR3 DNA is TGTGCCAGCAGCATCGGGGGGAAGCGGGAGGGGGACTTC. Protein: CASSIGGKREGDF.

In its sample, this clonotype was seen a few times. The rearrangement links TRBV6-1 to TRBJ1-1; D gene uncertain. The CDR3 is made up of 14 amino acids. The germline V gene encodes CDR1 MNHNS and CDR2 SASEGT. Trimming pared 10 bases from V and 1 base from J, leaving 16 bases between. CDR3 sequence reads: CATWYYEKNTEAFF. The DNA of the CDR3 is TGTGCCACGTGGTATTATGAGAAGAACACTGAAGCTTTCTTT.

This clonotype was picked up many times. CDR3 amino acids: CASSLGYIGQRYEQYF. In DNA form, the CDR3 reads TGTGCCAGCAGTTTGGGGTACATTGGACAGCGATACGAGCAGTACTTC. The rearrangement links TRBV12-3 or TRBV12-4 to TRBJ2-7; D is perhaps TRBD1 (6 bases). The CDR3 runs to 16 residues. V was trimmed by 3 bases and J by 4 bases, leaving 19 bases between them.

In its sample, this clonotype was seen many times. This chain uses TRBV7-2 with TRBJ2-7; D not certain. From germline, CDR1 is SGHTA and CDR2 FQGNSA. The length of the CDR3 is 14 residues. The germline V and J ends were trimmed by 3 bases and 3 bases, with 12 bases remaining between them. In DNA, the CDR3 is TGTGCCAGCAGCTTTGCGGCGGCGGTCTACGAGCAGTACTTC. It is translated as CASSFAAAVYEQYF.

This clonotype was observed a handful of times. For the CDR3, the DNA is TGTGCCAGCAGCTTAGTGGGGGCGTCTTACACAGATACGCAGTATTTT. Its translation is CASSLVGASYTDTQYF. The rearrangement joins TRBV7-3 to TRBJ2-3; possible D gene TRBD1, 6 bases. The length of the CDR3 is 16 residues. CDR1 and CDR2 from the germline V gene are SGHTA and FQGTGA. V shed 2 bases and J shed 2 bases, with 14 bases lying between them.

This clonotype was recorded at least ten times. The chain links TRBV20-1 to TRBJ2-1, with 8 bases that match TRBD2. J lost 5 bases, V lost 0 bases, and 9 bases had no gene match. Germline V CDR1 and CDR2: DFQATT, SNEGSKA (reference sequence). The CDR3 runs to 16 residues. The CDR3 DNA is TGCAGTGCTAGAGATCGGTGGGGACTAGGGGACAATGAGCAGTTCTTC. Translation gives CSARDRWGLGDNEQFF.

The sample holds many counts of this clonotype. J is TRBJ2-1 and V is TRBV20-1; D could derive from TRBD1 or TRBD2 (5 bases each). The CDR3 runs to 15 residues. The germline V gene has CDR1 DFQATT and CDR2 SNEGSKA (reference sequence). The V gene lost 0 bases and the J gene lost 7 bases, with 16 bases spanning the gap. In DNA form, the CDR3 reads TGCAGTGCTAGAGATTATGTGAGGGGCCCTAATGAGCAGTTCTTC. Translating it yields CSARDYVRGPNEQFF.

This clonotype was observed at least ten times. The chain couples TRBV5-1 to TRBJ1-1, with D perhaps TRBD1 (6 bases). Trimming removed 0 bases from V and 0 bases from J, with 9 bases in between. Germline V gene lookup returns CDR1 SGHRS and CDR2 YFSETQ. The CDR3 has 15 amino acids. The DNA for the CDR3 is TGCGCCAGCAGCTTGGCCGGACAGATGAACACTGAAGCTTTCTTT. Protein product: CASSLAGQMNTEAFF.

At least ten counts were recorded for this clonotype. This chain joins TRBV2 and TRBJ2-3; the match to TRBD2 covers 8 bases. Trimming cost V 3 bases and J 2 bases; bases outside gene matches: 4. This CDR3 region has 15 residues. In germline, CDR1 is SNHLY, CDR2 FYNNEI. CDR3 protein: CASSEQAGATDTQYF. The DNA of the CDR3 is TGTGCCAGCAGTGAGCAAGCGGGAGCCACAGATACGCAGTATTTT.

This clonotype was detected many times. This rearrangement joins TRBV20-1 to TRBJ1-1; weak D call: TRBD1 (6 bases). The germline V gene encodes CDR1 DFQATT and CDR2 SNEGSKA (reference sequence). The V and J ends lost 2 bases and 8 bases respectively, with 18 bases between them. The CDR3 length is 14 residues. In DNA form, the CDR3 reads TGCAGTGCTAGAAAGCCCGGGACCGGGGGCGAAGCTTTCTTT. This translates into CSARKPGTGGEAFF.